Presented here are 15 T cell receptor beta chains from one specimen sequenced in a study of CD8+ T cells in alopecia areata. RNA extraction and reverse transcription yielded cDNA as sequencing template. The repertoire was sequenced with immunoSEQ multiplex PCR; TCRdb's copy has only in-frame clones and lacks some. This table has 140,000 to 150,000 clones, roughly 64% appearing once. Sequences were derived from CD4+ T cells sorted from blood, sampled at week 0. Receptor source: a human donor with alopecia areata.

The rearrangement links TRBV25-1 to TRBJ1-2; D ambiguous. The CDR3 extends over 13 amino acids. V was pared by 10 bases and J by 3 bases, with 15 bases between. The germline V gene encodes CDR1 MGHDK and CDR2 SYGVNS. CDR3 nucleotide sequence: TGTGCCACCTCGGCAGGCCGGGACTATGGCTACACCTTC. Amino acids: CATSAGRDYGYTF.

The chain couples TRBV29-1 to TRBJ2-3; no definite D call. V was trimmed by 3 bases and J by 4 bases, leaving 11 bases between them. The CDR3 runs to 13 residues. The germline CDR1 and CDR2 sequences are SQVTM and ANQGSEA. CDR3 amino acids: CSVEVSAADTQYF. CDR3 nucleotide sequence: TGCAGCGTTGAGGTGTCGGCGGCAGATACGCAGTATTTT.

This clone was counted between two and nine times. This chain uses TRBV7-9 with TRBJ2-5; possibly TRBD2 for D (5 bases). The CDR3 has 14 amino acids. V gave up 8 bases and J gave up 1 base, with 14 bases separating them. Germline assignment: CDR1 SEHNR and CDR2 FQNEAQ (reference sequence). CDR3 loop: CASRAGGVQETQYF. CDR3 coding DNA: TGTGCCAGCCGGGCGGGTGGGGTCCAAGAGACCCAGTACTTC. Full variable domain (remainder filled in from reference TRBV7-9 and TRBJ2-5): DTGVSQNPRHKITKRGQNVTFRCDPISEHNRLYWYRQTLGQGPEFLTYFQNEAQLEKSRLLSDRFSAERPKGSFSTLEIQRTEQGDSAMYLCASRAGGVQETQYFGPGTRLLVL.

Only one count was recorded for this clone. Just one base apart from a much larger clone, this may be a read error. The same CDR3 arises from other DNA sequences in this sample as well. The chain combines TRBV5-4 with TRBJ1-1; no firm D call. Trimming stripped 0 bases from V and 1 base from J, with 4 bases between. Germline CDR1 and CDR2: SGHNT and YYREEE (reference sequence). This CDR3 spans 13 amino acids. The chain's CDR3 is CASSLDRNTEAFF. The CDR3 DNA reads as TGTGCCAGCAGCTTGGACCGGAACACTGAAGCTTTCTTT.

The chain joins TRBV29-1 to TRBJ2-7; D possibly uses TRBD1 or TRBD2 (6 bases each). Germline CDR1 SQVTM, CDR2 ANQGSEA. There are 13 residues in the CDR3. Between the trimmed V and J ends, which lost 7 bases and 5 bases, there was a span of 18 bases. CDR3 in DNA: TGCAGCGCCGGGACTGGAGGGGGTCACGAGCAGTACTTC. Residues: CSAGTGGGHEQYF.

The chain has TRBV10-3 and TRBJ1-1, with D perhaps matching TRBD1 (6 bases). This CDR3 has 14 residues. The germline CDR1 and CDR2 sequences are ENHRY and SYGVKD. The V end lost 3 bases, the J end lost 0 bases, and 8 bases lay between the germline ends. The CDR3 DNA follows: TGTGCCATCAGTGAACAGGGATTGAACACTGAAGCTTTCTTT. Translation gives CAISEQGLNTEAFF.

V and J are TRBV7-2 and TRBJ2-5; no reliable D call. The CDR3 sequence is 14 residues long. Per germline, CDR1 SGHTA and CDR2 FQGNSA. The V and J ends lost 1 base and 3 bases respectively, with 9 bases between them. CDR3 region: CASSLGAFEETQYF. DNA of the CDR3: TGTGCCAGCAGCTTAGGGGCATTCGAAGAGACCCAGTACTTC.

J is TRBJ2-5 and V is TRBV5-4, with 15 positions matching TRBD2. V was clipped by 4 bases and J by 4 bases; unmatched bases: 11. The germline gives CDR1 SGHNT, CDR2 YYREEE (reference sequence). The CDR3 consists of 18 residues. The DNA of the CDR3 is TGTGCCAGCAGCGCGGGACTAGCGGGGGGCCGTTCGGGAGAGACCCAGTACTTC. Its translation is CASSAGLAGGRSGETQYF.

This sequence joins TRBV5-1 and TRBJ2-5; 9 nucleotides line up with TRBD2. Germline-derived CDR1 and CDR2 are SGHRS and YFSETQ. Losses at the gene ends were 4 bases for V and 4 bases for J; bases not matched to a gene: 11. The CDR3 length is 16 residues. The CDR3 DNA reads as TGCGCCAGCAGCGGGGGACTAGCCGTCGTGGGAGAGACCCAGTACTTC. Residues: CASSGGLAVVGETQYF.

The CDR3 sequence: CASSFIDRGLSPLHF. The CDR3 DNA reads TGTGCCAGCAGTTTTATCGATCGGGGCCTCTCACCCCTCCACTTT. The chain is built from TRBV27 and TRBJ1-6; D possibly corresponds to TRBD1 (5 bases). The V and J ends lost 3 bases and 10 bases respectively, with 16 bases between them. The CDR3 covers 15 residues. Looked up from germline, CDR1 is MNHEY and CDR2 is SMNVEV (reference sequence).

This clone was counted at least ten times. This rearrangement joins TRBV11-2 to TRBJ2-2, with 8 bases aligning to TRBD1. V gave up 4 bases and J gave up 6 bases; unmatched junction bases: 7. This CDR3 region has 15 residues. Germline CDR1 and CDR2: SGHAT and FQNNGV. The CDR3 reads CASSSSDRAAGELFF. The DNA for the CDR3 is TGTGCCAGCAGCTCATCGGACAGGGCGGCCGGGGAGCTGTTTTTT.

J is TRBJ1-1 and V is TRBV5-1, with TRBD1 identical over 7 bases. Germline CDR1 is SGHRS and CDR2 is YFSETQ. The CDR3 is 15 residues long. V shed 4 bases and J 5 bases; nucleotides not matched to a gene: 11. CDR3 nucleotides: TGCGCCAGCAGCCCGAGACAGGGAGCGAGGACTGAAGCTTTCTTT. Translating it yields CASSPRQGARTEAFF.

The CDR3 reads CASSTRGRAYEQYF. Here the CDR3 DNA reads TGTGCCAGTAGTACACGTGGACGGGCCTACGAGCAGTACTTC. This chain uses TRBV19 with TRBJ2-7; D gene unclear. This CDR3 is built from 14 residues. Looked up from germline, CDR1 is LNHDA and CDR2 is SQIVND (reference sequence). Trimming left V 4 bases short and J 2 bases short, with 12 bases between.

This clone was found a few times. The chain joins TRBV4-1 to TRBJ1-4; D not resolved. The V end lost 1 base, the J end lost 0 bases, and 9 bases lay between the germline ends. Germline-derived CDR1 and CDR2 are MGHRA and YSYEKL. This CDR3 is 16 amino acids long. CDR3 in DNA: TGCGCCAGCAGCCAAGCAGGTTCTGCAACTAATGAAAAACTGTTTTTT. Translated, it gives CASSQAGSATNEKLFF.

This clone was counted a few times. V usage is TRBV7-2 and J usage is TRBJ2-7, with D perhaps assigned TRBD1 or TRBD2 (5 bases each). The V gene's germline CDR1 is SGHTA and CDR2 FQGNSA. The CDR3 consists of 13 residues. V lost 5 bases and J 7 bases, leaving 15 bases between the germline ends. In DNA, the CDR3 is TGTGCCAGCAGCGCCTCACGAGGGGTAGAGCAGTACTTC. Its translation is CASSASRGVEQYF. Full variable domain (rest looked up from reference TRBV7-2 and TRBJ2-7): GAGVSQSPSNKVTEKGKDVELRCDPISGHTALYWYRQSLGQGLEFLIYFQGNSAPDKSGLPSDRFSAERTGGSVSTLTIQRTQQEDSAVYLCASSASRGVEQYFGPGTRLTVT.